Listed below are T cell receptor beta chains from one sample, sequenced in a study of technical replicates of blood from a few donors. Sequencing was performed with immunoSEQ multiplex PCR; in TCRdb, only in-frame clones are kept and a portion is missing. The top ten hold 0.25% of the sample, which has approximately 76,000 clones, about 91% seen once. Sequenced sample: T cells isolated from PBMCs. These receptors originate from a human donor in good health. Both conserved end residues are part of each CDR3. The D gene is left open where the match is weak. Not every row has a clone size; where given, it reads once, few, many or a size class.

clone_size,d_call,j_call,v_call,cdr3_aa,cdr3_nt
NA,TRBD1,TRBJ1-5,TRBV18,CASSPDRVGNQPQHF,TGTGCCAGCTCCCCGGACAGGGTCGGCAATCAGCCCCAGCATTTT
NA,NA,TRBJ1-1,TRBV19,CASNWRGGKTEAFF,TGTGCCAGTAATTGGCGGGGAGGAAAAACTGAAGCTTTCTTT
NA,NA,TRBJ2-7,TRBV5-8,CASSPRKLRYYEQYF,TGTGCCAGCAGCCCCCGAAAACTCCGGTACTACGAGCAGTACTTC
NA,NA,TRBJ2-2,TRBV28,CASSLRTPNTGELFF,TGTGCCAGCAGTTTACGGACACCTAACACCGGGGAGCTGTTTTTT
NA,TRBD2,TRBJ2-1,TRBV5-1,CASTPGSGRFDSYNEQFF,TGCGCCAGCACCCCCGGTAGCGGGAGATTTGACTCCTACAATGAGCAGTTCTTC
NA,NA,TRBJ2-1,TRBV30,CAWTVRGTLSSYNEQFF,TGTGCCTGGACCGTCCGAGGGACATTAAGCTCCTACAATGAGCAGTTCTTC
NA,NA,TRBJ2-5,TRBV27,CASSNRGTQYF,TGTGCCAGCAGTAATAGAGGGACCCAGTACTTC
NA,NA,TRBJ2-1,TRBV28,CASSLLGAAEQFF,TGTGCCAGCAGTTTACTGGGGGCGGCTGAGCAGTTCTTC
NA,TRBD2,TRBJ2-4,TRBV4-1,CASSRFSGSQNIQYF,TGCGCCAGCAGCCGTTTTAGCGGGAGCCAAAACATTCAGTACTTC
NA,TRBD2,TRBJ2-5,TRBV5-1,CASSLLPGAGSQETQYF,TGCGCCAGCAGCTTATTGCCAGGAGCGGGGAGTCAAGAGACCCAGTACTTC
NA,NA,TRBJ1-5,TRBV20-1,CSASAGQPQHF,TGCAGTGCTAGTGCGGGGCAGCCCCAGCATTTT
NA,TRBD1,TRBJ2-1,TRBV7-9,CASRDRQGNNEQFF,TGTGCCAGCAGGGATCGACAGGGGAACAATGAGCAGTTCTTC
NA,TRBD2,TRBJ2-7,TRBV11-1,CASSLSGLGLYEQYF,TGTGCCAGCAGCTTAAGTGGACTAGGCCTCTACGAGCAGTACTTC
NA,TRBD1,TRBJ1-1,TRBV19,CASSITGGASNTEAFF,TGTGCCAGTAGTATTACAGGGGGCGCGTCGAACACTGAAGCTTTCTTT
NA,TRBD2,TRBJ2-5,TRBV5-1,CASGTSGRAEETQYF,TGCGCCAGCGGCACTAGCGGGAGGGCCGAAGAGACCCAGTACTTC
NA,TRBD1,TRBJ2-7,TRBV13,CASSYTGQGVFYEQYF,TGTGCCAGCAGCTATACTGGACAGGGCGTCTTCTACGAGCAGTACTTC
NA,TRBD1,TRBJ2-1,TRBV6-1,CASVQGGSYNEQFF,TGTGCCAGTGTACAGGGGGGCTCCTACAATGAGCAGTTCTTC
NA,NA,TRBJ2-6,TRBV10-2,CASSGGSPMTF,TGCGCCAGCAGTGGAGGGTCCCCCATGACTTTC
NA,NA,TRBJ2-1,TRBV6-6,CASSPGAPHEQFF,TGTGCCAGCAGCCCCGGAGCGCCCCATGAGCAGTTCTTC
NA,NA,TRBJ2-7,TRBV25-1,CASSEFREQYF,TGTGCCAGCAGTGAATTCAGGGAGCAGTACTTC
NA,TRBD1,TRBJ2-7,TRBV30,CAWSVPDRGTYEQYF,TGTGCCTGGAGTGTCCCGGACAGGGGGACCTACGAGCAGTACTTC
once,TRBD2,TRBJ2-3,TRBV11-2,CASSPLLGGRANTQYF,TGTGCCAGCAGCCCCCTATTAGGCGGGAGGGCTAATACGCAGTATTTT
once,NA,TRBJ2-1,TRBV4-1,CASSQVGPLNEQFF,TGCGCCAGCAGCCAAGTGGGCCCGCTTAATGAGCAGTTCTTC
NA,TRBD2,TRBJ2-7,TRBV28,CASSLLSSGRGYEQYF,TGTGCCAGCAGTTTATTATCTAGCGGGAGAGGCTACGAGCAGTACTTC
NA,TRBD1,TRBJ1-1,TRBV15,CATSKDRDQAFF,TGTGCCACCAGCAAGGACAGGGACCAAGCTTTCTTT
once,TRBD1,TRBJ2-6,TRBV7-2,CASSLAGQVHLPSGANVLTF,TGTGCCAGCAGCTTAGCGGGACAGGTCCACCTTCCCTCTGGGGCCAACGTCCTGACTTTC
NA,TRBD2,TRBJ2-5,TRBV28,CASTWWGGNETQYF,TGTGCCAGCACCTGGTGGGGGGGAAATGAGACCCAGTACTTC
NA,NA,TRBJ2-1,TRBV7-6,CASSERPATALEQFF,TGTGCCAGCAGCGAGCGGCCGGCCACTGCCTTGGAGCAGTTCTTC
NA,NA,TRBJ1-3,TRBV5-4,CASSLQGISGNTIYF,TGTGCCAGCAGCTTACAGGGCATCTCTGGAAACACCATATATTTT
NA,NA,TRBJ1-2,TRBV2,CASSLPRGGKRDYGYTF,TGTGCCAGCAGTCTCCCCCGGGGAGGGAAAAGGGACTATGGCTACACCTTC
NA,TRBD1,TRBJ2-1,TRBV6-4,CASSELGSGGGNEQFF,TGTGCCAGCAGTGAACTCGGGTCAGGGGGCGGGAATGAGCAGTTCTTC
NA,TRBD2,TRBJ2-3,TRBV27,CASSPGLAGGWSDTQYF,TGTGCCAGCAGTCCCGGACTAGCGGGGGGGTGGTCAGATACGCAGTATTTT
NA,NA,TRBJ1-1,TRBV5-8,CASTQVRLRTEAFF,TGTGCCAGCACTCAAGTACGGTTGAGGACTGAAGCTTTCTTT